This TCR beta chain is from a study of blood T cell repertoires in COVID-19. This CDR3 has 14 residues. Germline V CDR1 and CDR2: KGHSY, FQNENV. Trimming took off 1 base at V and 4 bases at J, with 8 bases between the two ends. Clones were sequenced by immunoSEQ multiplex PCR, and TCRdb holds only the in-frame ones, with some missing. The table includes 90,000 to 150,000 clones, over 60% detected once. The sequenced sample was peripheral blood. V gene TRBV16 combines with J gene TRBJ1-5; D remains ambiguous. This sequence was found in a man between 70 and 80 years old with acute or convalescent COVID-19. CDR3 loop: CASSQFGSNQPQHF. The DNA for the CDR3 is TGTGCCAGCAGCCAATTCGGGAGTAATCAGCCCCAGCATTTT. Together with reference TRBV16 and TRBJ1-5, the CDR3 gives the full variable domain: GEEVAQTPKHLVRGEGQKAKLYCAPIKGHSYVFWYQQVLKNEFKFLISFQNENVFDETGMPKERFSAKCLPNSPCSLEIQATKLEDSAVYFCASSQFGSNQPQHFGDGTRLSIL.